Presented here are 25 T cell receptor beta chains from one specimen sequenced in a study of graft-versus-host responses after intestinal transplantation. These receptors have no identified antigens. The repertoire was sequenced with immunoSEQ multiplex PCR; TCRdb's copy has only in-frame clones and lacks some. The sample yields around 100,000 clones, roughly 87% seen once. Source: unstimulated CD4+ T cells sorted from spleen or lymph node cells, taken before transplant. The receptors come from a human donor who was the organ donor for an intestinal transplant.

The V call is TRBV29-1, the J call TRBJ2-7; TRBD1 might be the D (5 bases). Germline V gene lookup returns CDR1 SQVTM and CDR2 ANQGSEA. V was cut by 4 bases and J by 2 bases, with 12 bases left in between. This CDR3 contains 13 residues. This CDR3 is CSVVETVAYEQYF. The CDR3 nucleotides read TGCAGCGTTGTAGAGACAGTTGCCTACGAGCAGTACTTC.

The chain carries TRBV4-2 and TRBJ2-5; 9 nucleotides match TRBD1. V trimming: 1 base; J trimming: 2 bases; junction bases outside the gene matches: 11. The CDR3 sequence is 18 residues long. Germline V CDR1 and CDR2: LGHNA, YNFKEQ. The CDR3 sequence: CASSQAVVGTGKQETQYF. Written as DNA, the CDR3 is TGTGCCAGCAGCCAAGCCGTGGTGGGGACAGGGAAACAAGAGACCCAGTACTTC.

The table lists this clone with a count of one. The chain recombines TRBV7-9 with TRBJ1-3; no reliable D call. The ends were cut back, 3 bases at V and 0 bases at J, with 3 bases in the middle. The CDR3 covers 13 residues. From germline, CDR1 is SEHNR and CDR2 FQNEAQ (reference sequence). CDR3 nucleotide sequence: TGTGCCAGCAGCTTGGACTCTGGAAACACCATATATTTT. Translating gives CASSLDSGNTIYF.

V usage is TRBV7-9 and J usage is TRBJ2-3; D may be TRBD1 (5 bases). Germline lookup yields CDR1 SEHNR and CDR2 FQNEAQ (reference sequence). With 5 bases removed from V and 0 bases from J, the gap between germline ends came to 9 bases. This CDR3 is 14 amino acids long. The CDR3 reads CASSRGTSTDTQYF. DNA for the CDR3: TGTGCCAGCAGCAGGGGCACTAGCACAGATACGCAGTATTTT.

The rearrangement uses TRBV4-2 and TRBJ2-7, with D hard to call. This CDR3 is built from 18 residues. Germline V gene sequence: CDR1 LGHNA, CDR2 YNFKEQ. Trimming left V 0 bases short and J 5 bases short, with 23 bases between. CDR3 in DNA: TGTGCCAGCAGCCAAGATACTAACCAGAACTCAAGACTTAACGAGCAGTACTTC. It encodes CASSQDTNQNSRLNEQYF.

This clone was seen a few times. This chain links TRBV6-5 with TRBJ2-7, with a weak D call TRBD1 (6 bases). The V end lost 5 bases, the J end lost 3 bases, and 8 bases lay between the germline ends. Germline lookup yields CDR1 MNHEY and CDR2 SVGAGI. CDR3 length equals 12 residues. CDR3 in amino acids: CASSEGGYEQYF. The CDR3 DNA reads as TGTGCCAGCAGTGAAGGGGGCTACGAGCAGTACTTC.

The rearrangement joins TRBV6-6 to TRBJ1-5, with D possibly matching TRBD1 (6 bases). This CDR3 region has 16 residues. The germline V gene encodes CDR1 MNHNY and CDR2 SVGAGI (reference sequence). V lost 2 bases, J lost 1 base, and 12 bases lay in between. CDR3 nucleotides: TGTGCCAGCAGTTACCCCGGACAGTCCAGCAATCAGCCCCAGCATTTT. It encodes CASSYPGQSSNQPQHF.

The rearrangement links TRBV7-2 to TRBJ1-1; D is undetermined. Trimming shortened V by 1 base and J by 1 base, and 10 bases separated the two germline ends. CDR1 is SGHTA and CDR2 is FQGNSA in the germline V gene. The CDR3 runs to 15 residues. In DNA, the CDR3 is TGTGCCAGCAGCTTAGTTAGTTCTGGGAACACTGAAGCTTTCTTT. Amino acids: CASSLVSSGNTEAFF. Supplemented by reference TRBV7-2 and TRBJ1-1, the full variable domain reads GAGVSQSPSNKVTEKGKDVELRCDPISGHTALYWYRQSLGQGLEFLIYFQGNSAPDKSGLPSDRFSAERTGGSVSTLTIQRTQQEDSAVYLCASSLVSSGNTEAFFGQGTRLTVV.

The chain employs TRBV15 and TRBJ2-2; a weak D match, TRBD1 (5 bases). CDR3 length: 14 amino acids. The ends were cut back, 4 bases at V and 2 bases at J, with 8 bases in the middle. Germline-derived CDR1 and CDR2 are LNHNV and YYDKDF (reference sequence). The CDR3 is CATSTGPNTGELFF. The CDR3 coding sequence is TGTGCCACCAGCACAGGGCCTAACACCGGGGAGCTGTTTTTT.

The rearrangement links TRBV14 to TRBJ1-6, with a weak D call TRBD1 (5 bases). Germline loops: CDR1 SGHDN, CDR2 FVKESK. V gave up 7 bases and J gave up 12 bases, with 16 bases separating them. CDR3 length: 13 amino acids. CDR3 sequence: CASTPGTLQPLHF. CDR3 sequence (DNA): TGTGCCAGCACGCCAGGGACCCTCCAACCCCTCCACTTT.

CDR3 protein: CASQGSYNSPLHF. The CDR3 DNA is TGTGCCAGTCAGGGCTCCTATAATTCACCCCTCCACTTT. The chain joins TRBV6-1 to TRBJ1-6; possibly TRBD1 for D (5 bases). Germline V lookup: CDR1 MNHNS, CDR2 SASEGT. The CDR3 has 13 residues. The V and J ends lost 9 bases and 0 bases respectively, with 6 bases between them.

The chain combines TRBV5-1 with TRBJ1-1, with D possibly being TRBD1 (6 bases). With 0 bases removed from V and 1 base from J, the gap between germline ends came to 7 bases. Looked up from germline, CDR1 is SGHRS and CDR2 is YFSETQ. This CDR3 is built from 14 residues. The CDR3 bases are TGCGCCAGCAGCTTGGCACAGGGGAACACTGAAGCTTTCTTT. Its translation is CASSLAQGNTEAFF.

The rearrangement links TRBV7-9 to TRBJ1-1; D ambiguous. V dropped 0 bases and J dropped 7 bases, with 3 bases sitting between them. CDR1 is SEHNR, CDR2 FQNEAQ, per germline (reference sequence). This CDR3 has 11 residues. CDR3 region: CASSLALEAFF. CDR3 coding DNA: TGTGCCAGCAGCTTAGCCCTTGAAGCTTTCTTT.

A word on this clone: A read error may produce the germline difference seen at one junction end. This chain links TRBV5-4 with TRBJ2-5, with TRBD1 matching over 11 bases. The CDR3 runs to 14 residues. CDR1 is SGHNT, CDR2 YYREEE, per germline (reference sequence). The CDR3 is CASRLDRGLETQYF. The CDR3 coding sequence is TGTGCCAGCAGGTTGGACAGGGGGCTGGAGACCCAGTACTTC. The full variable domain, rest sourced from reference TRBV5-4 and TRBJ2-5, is ETGVTQSPTHLIKTRGQQVTLRCSSQSGHNTVSWYQQALGQGPQFIFQYYREEENGRGNFPPRFSGLQFPNYSSELNVNALELDDSALYLCASRLDRGLETQYFGPGTRLLVL.

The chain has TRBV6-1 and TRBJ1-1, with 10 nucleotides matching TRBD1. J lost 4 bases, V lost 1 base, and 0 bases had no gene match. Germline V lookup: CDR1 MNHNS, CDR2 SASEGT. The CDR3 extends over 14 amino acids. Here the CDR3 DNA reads TGTGCCAGCAGTGAAGGGACAGGGGGCACTGAAGCTTTCTTT. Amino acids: CASSEGTGGTEAFF.

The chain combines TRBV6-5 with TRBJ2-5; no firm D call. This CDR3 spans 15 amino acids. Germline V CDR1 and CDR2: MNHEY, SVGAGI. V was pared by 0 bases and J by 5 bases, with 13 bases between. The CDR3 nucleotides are TGTGCCAGCAGTTACTCGCCCTCCTCTGCGGAGACCCAGTACTTC. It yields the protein CASSYSPSSAETQYF.

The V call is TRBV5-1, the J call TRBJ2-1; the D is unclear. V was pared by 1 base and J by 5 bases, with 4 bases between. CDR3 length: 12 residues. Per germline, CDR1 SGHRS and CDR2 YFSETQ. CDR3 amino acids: CASSLLHNEQFF. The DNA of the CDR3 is TGCGCCAGCAGCTTGCTCCACAATGAGCAGTTCTTC.

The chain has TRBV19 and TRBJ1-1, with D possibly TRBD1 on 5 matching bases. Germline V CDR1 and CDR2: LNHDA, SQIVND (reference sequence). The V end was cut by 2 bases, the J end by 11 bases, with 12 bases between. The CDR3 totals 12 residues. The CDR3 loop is CASSIPGPGAFF. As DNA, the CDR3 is TGTGCCAGTAGTATACCGGGGCCGGGGGCTTTCTTT.

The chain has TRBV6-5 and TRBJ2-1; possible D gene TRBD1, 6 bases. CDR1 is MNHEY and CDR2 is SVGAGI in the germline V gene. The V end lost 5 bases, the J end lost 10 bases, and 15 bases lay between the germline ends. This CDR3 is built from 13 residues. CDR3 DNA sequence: TGTGCCAGCAGTGAAAGGACGGACAGAGAGCAGTTCTTC. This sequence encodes CASSERTDREQFF.

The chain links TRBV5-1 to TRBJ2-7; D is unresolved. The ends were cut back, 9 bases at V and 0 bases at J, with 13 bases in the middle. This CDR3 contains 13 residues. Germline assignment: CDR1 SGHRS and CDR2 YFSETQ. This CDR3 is CATRRESSYEQYF. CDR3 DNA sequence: TGCGCCACCCGACGAGAGAGCTCCTACGAGCAGTACTTC.

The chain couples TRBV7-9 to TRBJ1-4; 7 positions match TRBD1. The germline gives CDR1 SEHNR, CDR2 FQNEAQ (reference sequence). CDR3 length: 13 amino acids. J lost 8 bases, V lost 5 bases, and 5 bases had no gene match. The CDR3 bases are TGTGCCAGCAGCGATATACAGGGGGAAAAACTGTTTTTT. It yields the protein CASSDIQGEKLFF.

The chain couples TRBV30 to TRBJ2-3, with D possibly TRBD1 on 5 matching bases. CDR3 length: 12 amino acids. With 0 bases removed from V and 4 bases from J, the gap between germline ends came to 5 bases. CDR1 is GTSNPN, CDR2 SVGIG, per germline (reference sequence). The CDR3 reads CAWSVQADTQYF. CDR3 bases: TGTGCCTGGAGTGTACAGGCAGATACGCAGTATTTT.

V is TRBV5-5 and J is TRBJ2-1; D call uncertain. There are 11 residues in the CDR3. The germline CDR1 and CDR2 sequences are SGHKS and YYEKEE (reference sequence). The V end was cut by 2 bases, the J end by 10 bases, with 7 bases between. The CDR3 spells CASSFLDEQFF. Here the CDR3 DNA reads TGTGCCAGCAGCTTCTTGGACGAGCAGTTCTTC.

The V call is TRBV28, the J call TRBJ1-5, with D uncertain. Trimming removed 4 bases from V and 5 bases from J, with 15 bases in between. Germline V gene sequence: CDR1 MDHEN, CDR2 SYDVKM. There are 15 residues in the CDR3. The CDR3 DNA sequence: TGTGCCAGCAGTTCCCCGGGGATCAATCATCAGCCCCAGCATTTT. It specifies CASSSPGINHQPQHF.

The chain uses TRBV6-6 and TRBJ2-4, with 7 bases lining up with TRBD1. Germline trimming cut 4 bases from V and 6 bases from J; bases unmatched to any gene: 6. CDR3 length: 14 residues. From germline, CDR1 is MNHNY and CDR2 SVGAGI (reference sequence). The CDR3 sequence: CASSSSGQTNIQYF. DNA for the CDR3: TGTGCCAGCAGTTCCTCGGGACAGACAAACATTCAGTACTTC.